What follows are 18 T cell receptor beta chains derived from one specimen sequenced in a study of CD8+ T cells in alopecia areata (dated by TCRdb to 2016 to 2018). Library preparation was by the immunoSEQ multiplex PCR assay. For TCR sequencing, RNA was extracted from every sample and reverse transcribed into cDNA to serve as template. What TCRdb holds here is the immuneACCESS table cut down to in-frame rearrangements. Part of the clones is not present; checked against another copy, under half of the missing clones reflect an unresolved V gene, and the others are unexplained. The table for this sample lists about 200,000 clones; 60% of them were counted only once. 1% of the sample rests with the top ten. Sample time point, as interpreted from the label and publication: around 22 weeks on oral tofacitinib. The treatment or condition label of this sample denotes: oral pan-JAK inhibitor, 5-10 mg twice daily.

The input for sequencing was CD4+ T cells sorted from blood, taken at week 24, from a patient treated with tofacitinib. The receptors stem from a human donor with alopecia areata.

This sequence joins TRBV11-2 and TRBJ2-6, with D possibly being TRBD2 (5 bases). The CDR3 length is 16 residues. CDR1 SGHAT and CDR2 FQNNGV come from the germline V gene. The V end was cut by 1 base, the J end by 1 base, with 8 bases between. The CDR3 is CASSLGGVSGANVLTF. The CDR3 DNA follows: TGTGCCAGCAGCTTAGGGGGAGTTTCTGGGGCCAACGTCCTGACTTTC.

The rearrangement joins TRBV7-2 to TRBJ2-5; no reliable D call. Germline values: CDR1 SGHTA, CDR2 FQGNSA. The CDR3 loop spans 13 amino acids. Trimming removed 3 bases from V and 5 bases from J, with 10 bases in between. The CDR3 region is CASSFKRGETQYF. CDR3 DNA: TGTGCCAGCAGCTTTAAGCGTGGCGAGACCCAGTACTTC.

This chain links TRBV29-1 with TRBJ2-3; D possibly corresponds to TRBD1 (5 bases). CDR1 and CDR2 (germline): SQVTM, ANQGSEA. The CDR3 loop spans 10 amino acids. The CDR3 DNA is TGCAGTACAGGTGCAGATACGCAGTATTTT. Protein: CSTGADTQYF.

The chain joins TRBV30 to TRBJ1-6, with D unresolved. Between the trimmed V and J ends, which lost 5 bases and 1 base, there was a span of 18 bases. The CDR3 has 17 residues. Looked up from germline, CDR1 is GTSNPN and CDR2 is SVGIG (reference sequence). The CDR3 loop is CAWAQKGSSSYNSPLHF. The CDR3 DNA sequence: TGTGCCTGGGCCCAGAAGGGTTCGTCGTCCTATAATTCACCCCTCCACTTT.

Note on this clone: Other DNA sequences in the sample encode the same CDR3. V usage is TRBV5-1 and J usage is TRBJ2-7; D perhaps matches TRBD1 (6 bases). V shed 0 bases and J shed 2 bases, with 9 bases lying between them. Germline CDR1 reads SGHRS; CDR2 reads YFSETQ. The CDR3 runs 14 residues. The CDR3 loop reads CASSLDGGPYEQYF. The CDR3 region has the DNA TGCGCCAGCAGCTTGGATGGGGGCCCCTACGAGCAGTACTTC.

This clone turned up a few times. This chain links TRBV28 with TRBJ2-3; D remains ambiguous. Trimming pared 5 bases from V and 5 bases from J, leaving 20 bases between. There are 16 residues in the CDR3. Germline V gene sequence: CDR1 MDHEN, CDR2 SYDVKM. CDR3 residues: CASSPTRIATLDTQYF. Here the CDR3 DNA reads TGTGCCAGCAGTCCCACCAGGATAGCCACCTTAGATACGCAGTATTTT.

This clone was observed once. The sample holds other DNA sequences that translate to the same CDR3. This sequence joins TRBV29-1 and TRBJ1-1; TRBD1 matches 10 bases. Germline-derived CDR1 and CDR2 are SQVTM and ANQGSEA. V lost 7 bases, J lost 5 bases, and 4 bases stayed unmatched. The CDR3 has 12 residues. CDR3 amino acids: CSGGQGVTEAFF. The CDR3 DNA reads as TGCAGCGGTGGACAGGGGGTTACTGAAGCTTTCTTT.

The chain recombines TRBV4-1 with TRBJ2-4; D might be TRBD1 (6 bases). CDR3 length equals 17 residues. Germline V gene sequence: CDR1 MGHRA, CDR2 YSYEKL. V lost 0 bases and J lost 2, with 14 bases in between. CDR3 bases: TGCGCCAGCAGCCAAGAACCACAGGGTGTTCCCAAAAACATTCAGTACTTC. Residues: CASSQEPQGVPKNIQYF.

J is TRBJ2-5 and V is TRBV7-7; TRBD1 aligns across 9 bases. Trimming took 5 bases from V and 5 from J; bases not matched to a gene: 6. This CDR3 comprises 14 residues. Germline-derived CDR1 and CDR2 are SSHAT and FNYEAQ (reference sequence). The CDR3 coding sequence is TGTGCCAGCAGCCCAACAGGGGGCTGGGAGACCCAGTACTTC. Translated: CASSPTGGWETQYF.

The V and J genes are TRBV5-1 and TRBJ1-4; 7 bases are a match to TRBD1. V shed 3 bases, J shed 0 bases, and the junction held 8 bases outside the gene matches. The CDR3 consists of 17 residues. Germline V gene lookup returns CDR1 SGHRS and CDR2 YFSETQ. The CDR3 DNA is TGCGCCAGCAGCTCATCCTACAGGGGATCAACTAATGAAAAACTGTTTTTT. Protein sequence: CASSSSYRGSTNEKLFF.

The chain couples TRBV7-9 to TRBJ2-1; 8 bases are shared with TRBD2. Germline V gene lookup returns CDR1 SEHNR and CDR2 FQNEAQ (reference sequence). This CDR3 region has 14 residues. Unmatched junction bases numbered 6, after V lost 5 bases and J lost 6 bases. CDR3 sequence: CASSAPGLGNEQFF. The CDR3 bases are TGTGCCAGCAGCGCCCCGGGACTAGGCAATGAGCAGTTCTTC.

The rearrangement joins TRBV30 to TRBJ2-5, with 8 bases lining up with TRBD1. The CDR3 runs 13 residues. V gave up 3 bases and J gave up 7 bases; unmatched junction bases: 7. CDR1 GTSNPN and CDR2 SVGIG come from the germline V gene (reference sequence). Written as DNA, the CDR3 is TGTGCCTGGAGCCGTGACAGGGGAGTGACCCAGTACTTC. Translation: CAWSRDRGVTQYF. The complete variable domain, with remaining parts taken from reference TRBV30 and TRBJ2-5, reads SQTIHQWPATLVQPVGSPLSLECTVEGTSNPNLYWYRQAAGRGLQLLFYSVGIGQISSEVPQNLSASRPQDRQFILSSKKLLLSDSGFYLCAWSRDRGVTQYFGPGTRLLVL.

The chain recombines TRBV6-1 with TRBJ1-2; D might be TRBD1 (5 bases). Trimming removed 6 bases from V and 5 bases from J, with 16 bases in between. Germline CDR1 MNHNS, CDR2 SASEGT. The CDR3 extends over 14 amino acids. This CDR3 is CASSNSGNRYGYTF. The CDR3 DNA reads as TGTGCCAGCAGCAACTCAGGGAATCGGTATGGCTACACCTTC.

The V call is TRBV27, the J call TRBJ1-2, with D perhaps TRBD1 (6 bases). V lost 8 bases and J 4 bases, leaving 20 bases between the germline ends. Germline V lookup: CDR1 MNHEY, CDR2 SMNVEV (reference sequence). This CDR3 comprises 15 residues. CDR3 sequence: CASQPTGRASYGYTF. As DNA, the CDR3 is TGTGCCAGCCAACCCACAGGGAGGGCCTCCTATGGCTACACCTTC.

This chain connects TRBV29-1 to TRBJ2-3; TRBD1 matches 8 bases. The CDR3 has 14 amino acids. V lost 4 bases and J lost 6; bases outside the gene matches: 9. The germline V gene encodes CDR1 SQVTM and CDR2 ANQGSEA. DNA of the CDR3: TGCAGCGTTGTCACCCAGGGGGCATGGGATACGCAGTATTTT. It yields the protein CSVVTQGAWDTQYF.

Only a few counts were recorded for this clone. The chain couples TRBV29-1 to TRBJ1-1; 7 bases are a match to TRBD1. CDR3 length: 14 amino acids. CDR1 SQVTM and CDR2 ANQGSEA come from the germline V gene. Trimming cost V 5 bases and J 3 bases; bases outside gene matches: 9. In DNA form, the CDR3 reads TGCAGCGTTACGACTAGGACAGGTCACACTGAAGCTTTCTTT. Protein product: CSVTTRTGHTEAFF.

This clone was counted a few times. The rearrangement links TRBV11-3 to TRBJ1-2; no definite D call. The CDR3 extends over 13 amino acids. In germline, CDR1 is SGHNT, CDR2 YENEEA. Trimming removed 0 bases from V and 5 bases from J, with 7 bases in between. The CDR3 reads CASSLDDSYGYTF. CDR3 bases: TGTGCCAGCAGCTTAGATGACTCATATGGCTACACCTTC. Based on the CDR3 plus reference TRBV11-3 and TRBJ1-2, the full variable domain is EAGVVQSPRYKIIEKKQPVAFWCNPISGHNTLYWYLQNLGQGPELLIRYENEEAVDDSQLPKDRFSAERLKGVDSTLKIQPAELGDSAVYLCASSLDDSYGYTFGSGTRLTVV.

This clone was counted only a few times. This chain connects TRBV2 to TRBJ2-6, with D possibly called TRBD1 or TRBD2 (5 bases each). Germline V CDR1 and CDR2: SNHLY, FYNNEI. The length of the CDR3 is 17 residues. The V and J ends lost 7 bases and 0 bases respectively, with 16 bases between them. The CDR3, as DNA: TGTGCCAGCACCCGGGACCCTCGCCTCTCTGGGGCCAACGTCCTGACTTTC. It codes for CASTRDPRLSGANVLTF.